The T cell receptor (beta chain) described here comes from a study of beta chain features in type 1 diabetes. Study-wide findings and caveats: Moderate but significant shortening of TCRB CDR3s was recorded in all four CD4+ subsets from Type 1 diabetes patients.

V was clipped by 0 bases and J by 2 bases; unmatched bases: 4. CDR3 length: 15 residues. The germline CDR1 and CDR2 sequences are SGHRS and YFSETQ. This clone has only one observation. The antigen remains undetermined. The same CDR3 is also encoded by other DNA sequences in this sample. Sequencing targeted expressed TCRB transcripts, as all isolated RNA had been reverse transcribed. This table comes from immunoSEQ multiplex PCR, and its TCRdb copy is limited to in-frame clones, with some not included. The repertoire has about 700,000 clones, roughly 13% of them found once; the top ten carry about 0.02%.

V gene TRBV5-1 combines with J gene TRBJ2-7, with 8 bases identical to TRBD1. The receptor was derived from a man between 18 and 35 years old with type 1 diabetes. Sequenced input: naive CD4+ T cells from blood. CDR3 sequence reads: CASSLGGTGAYEQYF. CDR3 DNA: TGCGCCAGCAGCTTGGGAGGGACAGGAGCCTACGAGCAGTACTTC.